A single sample is the source of the 13 T cell receptor beta chains below, sequenced in a study of vaccination and CD4 T cells after COVID-19. The antigens for these receptors are not known. As to treatment: roughly ten-day PBMC culture with coronavirus spike peptide pools or control peptides (ViraFEST assay). Researchers used the Oncomine TCR Beta short-read assay to sequence DNA from cultured CD4+ T cells. TCRdb reprocessed the PCR reads with MiXCR, giving one entry per CDR3 protein. Among about 13,000 distinct CDR3 sequences, over 50% were seen once, and the ten largest hold around an eighth. The sample taken for sequencing was CD4+ T cells from blood, cultured in vitro. These receptor sequences come from a human donor who had recovered from COVID-19.

The chain carries TRBV29-1 and TRBJ2-3; weak D call: TRBD1 (6 bases). The CDR3 contains 12 residues. The germline gives CDR1 SQVTM, CDR2 ANQGSEA. V was shortened by 5 bases and J by 4 bases, with 10 bases between the two germline ends. The CDR3 here is CSVLGGADTQYF. The CDR3 DNA is TGCAGCGTTCTAGGGGGAGCAGATACGCAGTATTTT.

This chain links TRBV20-1 with TRBJ2-6; tentatively, D is TRBD1 or TRBD2 (6 bases each). V lost 1 base and J lost 0, with 7 bases in between. The CDR3 has 15 residues. Per germline, CDR1 DFQATT and CDR2 SNEGSKA (reference sequence). Here the CDR3 reads CSARAGASGANVLTF. The CDR3, as DNA: TGCAGTGCTAGAGCGGGGGCCTCTGGGGCCAACGTCCTGACTTTC.

The V and J genes are TRBV2 and TRBJ1-5; TRBD1 might be the D (6 bases). The CDR3 covers 13 residues. Germline lookup yields CDR1 SNHLY and CDR2 FYNNEI. The V end lost 3 bases, the J end lost 10 bases, and 13 bases lay between the germline ends. DNA for the CDR3: TGTGCCAGCAGTGATTTGGGGGCCCGACCCCAGCATTTT. The encoded protein is CASSDLGARPQHF.

There are a few counts of this clonotype. V and J are TRBV19 and TRBJ1-5, with 8 bases matching TRBD1. Germline V gene sequence: CDR1 LNHDA, CDR2 SQIVND (reference sequence). There are 16 residues in the CDR3. J was trimmed by 0 bases and V by 2 bases; bases with no gene match: 3. The DNA for the CDR3 is TGTGCCAGTAGTATACTTGGGACAGGTAGCAATCAGCCCCAGCATTTT. This sequence encodes CASSILGTGSNQPQHF.

The table lists this clonotype with a few counts. The gene calls are TRBV19 and TRBJ2-2; D possibly matches TRBD1 or TRBD2 (5 bases each). Trimming left V 4 bases short and J 1 base short, with 10 bases between. Germline V lookup: CDR1 LNHDA, CDR2 SQIVND (reference sequence). This CDR3 contains 15 residues. CDR3 DNA sequence: TGTGCCAGTAGTAGGTGGGGGAGGAACACCGGGGAGCTGTTTTTT. It translates to CASSRWGRNTGELFF.

V and J are TRBV20-1 and TRBJ2-1, with 8 bases matching TRBD2. Trimming removed 1 base from V and 2 bases from J; junction bases left unmatched: 1. The V gene's germline CDR1 is DFQATT and CDR2 SNEGSKA (reference sequence). This CDR3 region has 14 residues. The CDR3 reads CSARVSGAYNEQFF. The CDR3 coding sequence is TGCAGTGCTAGAGTTAGCGGGGCCTACAATGAGCAGTTCTTC.

The chain has TRBV20-1 and TRBJ2-1; no clear D gene. Germline V gives CDR1 DFQATT, CDR2 SNEGSKA (reference sequence). This CDR3 has 12 residues. V was trimmed by 1 base and J by 7 bases, leaving 8 bases between them. The CDR3 protein is CSARVVRNEQFF. The CDR3 nucleotides are TGCAGTGCTAGAGTAGTAAGGAATGAGCAGTTCTTC.

This clonotype was counted a few times. The chain combines TRBV6-2 or TRBV6-3 with TRBJ2-6; D unclear. The germline V and J ends were trimmed by 2 bases and 0 bases, with 2 bases remaining between them. Per the germline V gene, CDR1 is MNHEY and CDR2 is SVGEGT. This CDR3 has 14 residues. CDR3 amino acids: CASSYSSGANVLTF. The CDR3 nucleotides read TGTGCCAGCAGTTACAGCTCTGGGGCCAACGTCCTGACTTTC.

The genes are TRBV11-2 and TRBJ2-7; 8 nucleotides match TRBD2. Germline values: CDR1 SGHAT, CDR2 FQNNGV. This CDR3 spans 16 amino acids. Germline trimming cut 4 bases from V and 1 base from J; bases unmatched to any gene: 9. The CDR3 nucleotides read TGTGCCAGCAGCTGGGGGTGGGGCGGGAGGTCCTACGAGCAGTACTTC. Translated, it gives CASSWGWGGRSYEQYF.

CDR3 sequence (DNA): TGTGCCAGCAGTTACGCTAGCGTTAACAATGAGCAGTTCTTC. Protein: CASSYASVNNEQFF. The chain combines TRBV6-5 with TRBJ2-1; D perhaps matches TRBD2 (6 bases). V was shortened by 2 bases and J by 5 bases, with 10 bases between the two germline ends. Germline CDR1 and CDR2: MNHEY and SVGAGI. The CDR3 has 14 amino acids.

In this sample, this clonotype turned up a few times. V is TRBV6-5 and J is TRBJ1-5; 7 bases are a match to TRBD1. The length of the CDR3 is 15 residues. V was clipped by 2 bases and J by 0 bases; unmatched bases: 1. Germline CDR1 and CDR2: MNHEY and SVGAGI. CDR3 coding DNA: TGTGCCAGCAGTTACGCAGGGGGTAGCAATCAGCCCCAGCATTTT. Residues: CASSYAGGSNQPQHF.

The chain carries TRBV14 and TRBJ2-5, with D hard to call. CDR3 length equals 14 residues. Trimming took 1 base from V and 0 from J, leaving 6 bases between them. In germline, CDR1 is SGHDN, CDR2 FVKESK. CDR3 sequence (DNA): TGTGCCAGCAGCCAAGCAACGTACCAAGAGACCCAGTACTTC. Its translation: CASSQATYQETQYF.

This clonotype was counted only a few times. The V gene is TRBV6-5, the J gene TRBJ2-3; D gene unclear. The CDR3 is 14 residues long. V was shortened by 2 bases and J by 0 bases, with 6 bases between the two germline ends. CDR1 and CDR2 from the germline V gene are MNHEY and SVGAGI. The CDR3 DNA reads TGTGCCAGCAGTTACCAAAGGAGCACAGATACGCAGTATTTT. As protein: CASSYQRSTDTQYF.